Below, 11 T cell receptor beta chains from the same sample are listed, as sequenced in a study of early T cells in non-severe SARS-CoV-2 infection. TCRdb processed the 5' RACE reads anew with MiXCR; each CDR3 protein has one entry. Here the sample spans over 30,000 distinct CDR3 sequences, 5% to 6.5% being singletons. This specimen was whole blood, taken at baseline. All receptors come from an adult who was a healthcare worker with PCR-confirmed SARS-CoV-2 infection or an uninfected control (not recorded which).

At least ten counts were recorded for this clonotype. The chain uses TRBV20-1 and TRBJ2-3, with 16 bases identical to TRBD2. Germline CDR1 DFQATT, CDR2 SNEGSKA (reference sequence). This CDR3 comprises 16 residues. V dropped 4 bases and J dropped 6; count of bases not matched to a gene: 7. The CDR3 nucleotides are TGCAGTGCTACGCCCGGGACTAGCGGGAGGGGCGATACGCAGTATTTT. Protein product: CSATPGTSGRGDTQYF.

At least ten counts were recorded for this clonotype. The gene calls are TRBV4-1 and TRBJ2-7, with TRBD1 matching 7 bases. This CDR3 comprises 15 residues. Unmatched junction bases numbered 5, after V lost 1 base and J lost 2 bases. The germline gives CDR1 MGHRA, CDR2 YSYEKL. CDR3 nucleotide sequence: TGCGCCAGCAGCCAAGTACAGGGGACCGCCTACGAGCAGTACTTC. Protein sequence: CASSQVQGTAYEQYF.

This clonotype appeared many times. The rearrangement links TRBV28 to TRBJ1-5; no firm D call. With 1 base removed from V and 4 bases from J, the gap between germline ends came to 5 bases. CDR3 length equals 13 residues. Looked up from germline, CDR1 is MDHEN and CDR2 is SYDVKM. CDR3 nucleotides: TGTGCCAGCAGTTTATCCGGGAATCAGCCCCAGCATTTT. Translating gives CASSLSGNQPQHF. Complete variable domain (other parts from reference TRBV28 and TRBJ1-5): DVKVTQSSRYLVKRTGEKVFLECVQDMDHENMFWYRQDPGLGLRLIYFSYDVKMKEKGDIPEGYSVSREKKERFSLILESASTNQTSMYLCASSLSGNQPQHFGDGTRLSIL.

In its sample, this clonotype was seen a few times. The V gene is TRBV9, the J gene TRBJ1-2; D call uncertain. The germline gives CDR1 SGDLS, CDR2 YYNGEE. V dropped 1 base and J dropped 6 bases, with 16 bases sitting between them. The CDR3 sequence is 15 residues long. The DNA of the CDR3 is TGTGCCAGCAGCGTAAAAGGAAACAAGGTGGATGGCTACACCTTC. Amino acid sequence: CASSVKGNKVDGYTF.

This clonotype was counted at least ten times. This chain joins TRBV5-1 and TRBJ2-1; 8 positions agree with TRBD2. Germline loops: CDR1 SGHRS, CDR2 YFSETQ. Unmatched junction bases numbered 8, after V lost 7 bases and J lost 5 bases. The CDR3 totals 14 residues. DNA of the CDR3: TGCGCCAGCCTACCGGGGGGGAGGAACAATGAGCAGTTCTTC. Protein: CASLPGGRNNEQFF.

This clonotype has at least ten counts. CDR3 sequence: CSASDWGYSNQPQHF. For the CDR3, the DNA is TGCAGTGCCTCAGATTGGGGGTATAGCAATCAGCCCCAGCATTTT. The rearrangement joins TRBV20-1 to TRBJ1-5; D is possibly TRBD1 (5 bases). The CDR3 spans 15 residues. In germline, CDR1 is DFQATT, CDR2 SNEGSKA (reference sequence). V lost 6 bases, J lost 0 bases, and 15 bases lay in between.

There are many counts of this clonotype. The chain couples TRBV6-4 to TRBJ2-3; D not certain. Between the trimmed V and J ends, which lost 2 bases and 7 bases, there was a span of 4 bases. Per germline, CDR1 MRHNA and CDR2 SNTAGT. This CDR3 is built from 11 residues. Here the CDR3 DNA reads TGTGCCAGCAGTGACATGAATACGCAGTATTTT. It translates to CASSDMNTQYF.

In its sample, this clonotype was seen many times. This chain connects TRBV14 to TRBJ2-5; TRBD2 might be the D (6 bases). The V and J ends lost 3 bases and 1 base respectively, with 9 bases between them. Germline CDR1 SGHDN, CDR2 FVKESK. The CDR3 totals 14 residues. The CDR3 DNA reads TGTGCCAGCAGCCAGGGACTCGGCCAAGAGACCCAGTACTTC. It translates to CASSQGLGQETQYF.

This clonotype appeared a few times. The rearrangement joins TRBV3-1 to TRBJ1-1, with unresolved D. V dropped 3 bases and J dropped 2 bases, with 13 bases sitting between them. CDR3 length: 15 amino acids. CDR1 LGHDT and CDR2 YNNKEL come from the germline V gene (reference sequence). CDR3 amino acids: CASSQPIPKNTEAFF. CDR3 nucleotides: TGTGCCAGCAGCCAGCCAATCCCGAAAAACACTGAAGCTTTCTTT. Full variable domain (outside the CDR3, taken from reference TRBV3-1 and TRBJ1-1): DTAVSQTPKYLVTQMGNDKSIKCEQNLGHDTMYWYKQDSKKFLKIMFSYNNKELIINETVPNRFSPKSPDKAHLNLHINSLELGDSAVYFCASSQPIPKNTEAFFGQGTRLTVV.

In its sample, this clonotype was seen many times. J is TRBJ1-3 and V is TRBV29-1; 8 bases align to TRBD1. The CDR3 runs 15 residues. Unmatched junction bases numbered 11, after V lost 6 bases and J lost 4 bases. In germline, CDR1 is SQVTM, CDR2 ANQGSEA. For the CDR3, the DNA is TGCAGCGTCCTTGGGACAGGTCGTAGAGGAAACACCATATATTTT. Encoded protein: CSVLGTGRRGNTIYF.

The chain carries TRBV12-3 or TRBV12-4 and TRBJ1-2, with a possible D match to TRBD1 (6 bases). There are 14 residues in the CDR3. Trimming left V 2 bases short and J 3 bases short, with 10 bases between. This CDR3 reads CASSLMDRYYGYTF. DNA of the CDR3: TGTGCCAGCAGTTTAATGGACAGATACTATGGCTACACCTTC.